This paragraph covers one T cell receptor (beta chain) sequence. This clone occurred many times. What antigen it recognizes has not been identified. No base quality values were provided; no much bigger clone lies one nucleotide off. This sample stems from a study of beta chain features in type 1 diabetes listed by TCRdb under 2018. About the study as a whole: Mean age, gender distribution, total cell number and subset yield did not differ between patients and healthy donors. A total of roughly 99,000,000 sorted cells were examined across all samples, and the number of cells per subset was strongly correlated with RNA yield. The study compared the TCRB repertoires of sorted circulating CD4+ T cell subsets in recently diagnosed type 1 diabetes patients with those in matched healthy donors. Naive and central memory subsets were obtained from all 30 or so donors, but regulatory and stem cell-like memory subsets were isolated from only 8 patients and roughly eight healthy donors. On the study overall, not on this receptor specifically: Shorter templates might be favored by PCR, yet because patient and control samples were amplified and corrected together, any such skew would affect both groups equally. At VDJ recombination sites, type 1 diabetes patients had fewer insertions and more deleted nucleotides, which implies abnormalities in thymic rearrangement. Only small numbers of individuals were included in the HLA sub-analyses, which left unresolved whether HLA type had any influence on TCRB rearrangement. Because cDNA was sequenced instead of genomic DNA, highly expressing activated cells could be over-represented, though the groups showed no difference in activation or CD3 levels. The naive, central memory and regulatory TCRB repertoires appeared to resemble one another more closely among patients than among healthy donors. Type 1 diabetes patients showed a moderate but significant shortening of TCRB CDR3 length in all four CD4+ subsets.

From V the trimming removes 5 bases and from J it removes 15 bases, while the gene matches leave 7 bases of the junction unaccounted for. The germline V gene provides CDR1 MDHEN and CDR2 SYDVKM. From cysteine to phenylalanine, the CDR3 is 11 amino acids long. The CDR3 DNA has 33 bases and is translated from base 1. All of the isolated RNA was reverse transcribed with the High Capacity cDNA Reverse Transcription Kit, so expressed TCRB transcripts were sequenced. Naive, central memory and regulatory T cell samples underwent deep immunoSEQ sequencing, averaging about 3.57 million total reads per sample. Sorted cells were lysed in RLT buffer, and RNA was extracted using DNase-treated RNeasy Micro or Mini kits according to cell number. Each cell subset was processed separately to prevent cross-contamination, with patient and healthy donor samples processed together. The immunoSEQ multiplex PCR was used to amplify TCRB sequences from cDNA, yielding 87-bp fragments that span the CDR3 region. Sequencing of the amplicons was done on the Illumina HiSeq platform. Per the source publication's procedure: Synthetic template baselines were used to correct PCR bias computationally, reads within Hamming distance 2 were collapsed, and singletons that could not be merged were discarded. Reads were aligned against IMGT to assign V, D and J genes, CDR3 length and insertions or deletions at six rearrangement sites. Within each subset, clonotype counts were normalized to sorted cell number, after which true diversity and Gini coefficients were computed with the tcR R package. The overlap coefficient, calculated on TCRB nucleotide sequences, was used to measure repertoire sharing. As a proxy for the pre-selection repertoire, out-of-frame TCRB sequences from naive cells were analyzed. As stored in TCRdb, this immuneACCESS dataset retains in-frame rearrangements with V and J assigned. A fraction of the clones does not appear; measured against another copy, unresolved V genes explain less than half of the discrepancy, and the remainder lacks a known reason. V, J and clone size are those of that table, while D and trimming were read from the DNA. The sample records 500,000 to 650,000 clones, around 11% of which are singletons. Clones ranked in the top ten supply 0.09% to 0.15% of the sample.

From each donor, a single peripheral blood sample of approximately 0.11 L on average was drawn into heparinised tubes. Naive, central memory, regulatory and stem cell-like memory CD4+ T cells were sorted on a BD FACSAria II using a panel including CD45RO, CCR7, CD25, CD127, CD95 and CD27. A purity above 95% was achieved for all sorted populations. PBMCs were separated immediately by Lymphoprep density gradient centrifugation and were stained directly, without being cultured. Samples were stained and sorted in pairs, with one healthy donor and one patient per experiment, so that batch effects were minimized.

The chain was built from TRBV28 and TRBJ2-1; 7 central nucleotides agree with TRBD1. The sequence came from a man aged 30-40 years with type 1 diabetes. Input material: naive CD4+ T cells from blood. Taken with the paper, the label for cell subset or site translates to: true naive CD4+ T cells. The DNA sequence follows: TGTGCCAGCAGTGCGCCGGGACAGCGGTTCTTC. Translated, it gives CASSAPGQRFF. With the rest looked up from the reference TRBV28 and TRBJ2-1 genes rather than sequenced, the full variable domain is DVKVTQSSRYLVKRTGEKVFLECVQDMDHENMFWYRQDPGLGLRLIYFSYDVKMKEKGDIPEGYSVSREKKERFSLILESASTNQTSMYLCASSAPGQRFFGPGTRLTVL.